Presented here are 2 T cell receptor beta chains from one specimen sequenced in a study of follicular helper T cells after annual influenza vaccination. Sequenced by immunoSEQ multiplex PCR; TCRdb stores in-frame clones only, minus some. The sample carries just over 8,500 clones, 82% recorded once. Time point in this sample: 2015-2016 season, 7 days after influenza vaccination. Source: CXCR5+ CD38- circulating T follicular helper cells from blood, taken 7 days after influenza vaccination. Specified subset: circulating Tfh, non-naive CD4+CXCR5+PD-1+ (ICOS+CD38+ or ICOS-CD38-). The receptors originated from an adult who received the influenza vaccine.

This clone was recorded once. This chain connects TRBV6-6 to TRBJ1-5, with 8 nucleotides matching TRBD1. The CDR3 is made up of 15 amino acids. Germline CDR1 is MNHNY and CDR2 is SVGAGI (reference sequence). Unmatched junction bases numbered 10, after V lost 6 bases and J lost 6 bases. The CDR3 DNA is TGTGCCAGCAGCCAAGACAGGGGATCGAGTCAGCCCCAGCATTTT. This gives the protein CASSQDRGSSQPQHF.

The CDR3: CASSVFGGGAPDTQYF. In DNA, the CDR3 is TGTGCCAGCAGCGTCTTTGGCGGGGGGGCCCCAGATACGCAGTATTTT. The J gene is TRBJ2-3, the V gene TRBV9; 9 bases fit TRBD2. This CDR3 comprises 16 residues. V was pared by 2 bases and J by 4 bases, with 8 bases of the junction left unmatched. Germline values: CDR1 SGDLS, CDR2 YYNGEE.